This record looks at one T cell receptor (beta chain) sequence and its context. Its target is unknown. This specimen comes from a study of PD-1 blockade in classical Hodgkin lymphoma. Background on the study: Nivolumab dosed at 3 mg/kg went to patients intravenously every 2 weeks.

This table comes from immunoSEQ multiplex PCR, and its TCRdb copy is limited to in-frame clones, with some not included. The sample carries 30,000 or so clones, roughly 77% recorded once. Noted time point: cycle 4 day 1 (C4D1), after more than five weeks of nivolumab. Patients all relapsed after autologous stem cell transplantation, and there was variation in brentuximab vedotin exposure. Findings and caveats of the study: Whoever responded completely had baseline diversity much like that seen in newly diagnosed patients.

The ends were cut back, 8 bases at V and 1 base at J, with 24 bases in the middle. The CDR3 runs 18 residues. Germline CDR1 is MDHEN and CDR2 is SYDVKM. The chain is built from TRBV28 and TRBJ1-3; a possible D gene is TRBD1 (5 bases). Material: peripheral blood mononuclear cells (PBMCs), obtained before the fourth cycle of nivolumab. The receptor comes from a human donor with classical Hodgkin lymphoma. In DNA form, the CDR3 reads TGTGCCAGCGGACCGGTAGTACCAGGGCTGGATTCTGGAAACACCATATATTTT. Translated, it gives CASGPVVPGLDSGNTIYF.